The 16 T cell receptor beta chains listed next were all sequenced from one sample in a study of graft-versus-host responses after intestinal transplantation. These receptors' antigens are unknown. Repertoires were generated with immunoSEQ multiplex PCR, while TCRdb's copy carries only in-frame clones and drops some. Of over 100,000 clones in the sample, roughly 93% were seen once. Sample: unstimulated CD8+ T cells sorted from spleen or lymph node cells, taken before transplant. The receptors were sampled from a human donor who was the organ donor for an intestinal transplant.

The chain couples TRBV11-2 to TRBJ2-5; D unresolved. The germline V gene encodes CDR1 SGHAT and CDR2 FQNNGV. The CDR3 consists of 13 residues. Trimming pared 2 bases from V and 4 bases from J, leaving 8 bases between. CDR3 amino acids: CASSLYWRETQYF. As DNA, the CDR3 is TGTGCCAGCAGCTTATACTGGCGAGAGACCCAGTACTTC. Looking up the rest from reference TRBV11-2 and TRBJ2-5 gives the full variable domain: EAGVAQSPRYKIIEKRQSVAFWCNPISGHATLYWYQQILGQGPKLLIQFQNNGVVDDSQLPKDRFSAERLKGVDSTLKIQPAKLEDSAVYLCASSLYWRETQYFGPGTRLLVL.

This clone was counted once. The chain has TRBV7-9 and TRBJ2-2, with D uncertain. The length of the CDR3 is 11 residues. Germline CDR1 SEHNR, CDR2 FQNEAQ (reference sequence). V was cut by 5 bases and J by 9 bases, with 7 bases left in between. CDR3 sequence reads: CASSGNRELFF. The CDR3 bases are TGTGCCAGCAGCGGCAACAGGGAGCTGTTTTTT.

The V gene is TRBV4-1, the J gene TRBJ2-2, with TRBD1 matching 11 bases. Unmatched junction bases numbered 1, after V lost 4 bases and J lost 6 bases. Germline V gene data show CDR1 as MGHRA and CDR2 as YSYEKL. This CDR3 spans 14 amino acids. DNA of the CDR3: TGCGCCAGCAGCCGGGACAGGGGGGCCGGGGAGCTGTTTTTT. The encoded protein is CASSRDRGAGELFF.

This clone was counted a single time. This rearrangement joins TRBV7-6 to TRBJ2-1; D is unclear. The CDR3 has 17 residues. Trimming removed 3 bases at V and 2 bases at J, with 17 bases between. Germline CDR1 is SGHVS and CDR2 is FNYEAQ. The CDR3 spells CASSFRVSASTYNEQFF. Here the CDR3 DNA reads TGTGCCAGCAGCTTCCGCGTGAGCGCGTCCACCTACAATGAGCAGTTCTTC.

This clone was counted once. This chain's CDR3 is CASSRDRGHQPQHF. In DNA form, the CDR3 reads TGCGCCAGCAGCCGGGACAGGGGGCATCAGCCCCAGCATTTT. This chain uses TRBV23-1 with TRBJ1-5, with TRBD1 matching 12 bases. TRBV23-1 is placed among ORFs of uncertain function. V shed 6 bases and J 5 bases; nucleotides not matched to a gene: 2. The CDR3 totals 14 residues.

This sequence joins TRBV29-1 and TRBJ2-7, with 7 bases lining up with TRBD1. Trimming cost V 4 bases and J 3 bases; bases outside gene matches: 9. CDR3 length: 14 amino acids. Germline CDR1 is SQVTM and CDR2 is ANQGSEA. The CDR3 sequence: CSVANRGLIYEQYF. The CDR3 nucleotides are TGCAGCGTTGCAAACAGGGGATTGATCTACGAGCAGTACTTC.

The J gene is TRBJ2-7, the V gene TRBV29-1; D gene uncertain. Per germline, CDR1 SQVTM and CDR2 ANQGSEA. This CDR3 is built from 11 residues. Between the trimmed V and J ends, which lost 3 bases and 2 bases, there was a span of 5 bases. The DNA for the CDR3 is TGCAGCGTTGAGTCAGCCTACGAGCAGTACTTC. Its protein product is CSVESAYEQYF.

Turning to this clone: Other DNA sequences within the sample encode an identical CDR3. The V call is TRBV4-3, the J call TRBJ2-1, with a possible D match to TRBD2 (5 bases). Germline CDR1 LGHNA, CDR2 YSLEER. Deletions cut 0 bases from V and 0 bases from J, with 9 bases between. The CDR3 runs 16 residues. CDR3 bases: TGCGCCAGCAGCCAAGATAGAGGGAGCTCCTACAATGAGCAGTTCTTC. It specifies CASSQDRGSSYNEQFF.

The V gene is TRBV7-6, the J gene TRBJ2-1; 13 nucleotides agree with TRBD2. Unmatched junction bases numbered 11, after V lost 1 base and J lost 5 bases. This CDR3 is built from 19 residues. Germline loops: CDR1 SGHVS, CDR2 FNYEAQ. The CDR3 nucleotides read TGTGCCAGCAGCTTAGGCGTTACCTGGACTAGCGGGAGTCACAATGAGCAGTTCTTC. It specifies CASSLGVTWTSGSHNEQFF.

As concerns this clone: Sequence at one end of the junction differs from germline and may be a read error. The chain combines TRBV13 with TRBJ1-3, with a possible D match to TRBD1 (5 bases). Germline-derived CDR1 and CDR2 are PRHDT and FYEKMQ (reference sequence). The CDR3 runs to 16 residues. The CDR3 region is CASSLGPAGGGSTIYF. The CDR3 DNA sequence: TGTGCCAGCAGCTTAGGCCCGGCGGGGGGTGGAAGCACCATATATTTT. Using reference TRBV13 and TRBJ1-3 for the parts outside the CDR3, the full variable domain is AAGVIQSPRHLIKEKRETATLKCYPIPRHDTVYWYQQGPGQDPQFLISFYEKMQSDKGSIPDRFSAQQFSDYHSELNMSSLELGDSALYFCASSLGPAGGGSTIYFGEGSWLTVV.

The CDR3 nucleotides read TGCGCCAGCAGCTCGCAGGGCGCGCGGGTGAACACCGGGGAGCTGTTTTTT. Amino acid sequence: CASSSQGARVNTGELFF. This chain joins TRBV5-1 and TRBJ2-2; either TRBD1 or TRBD2 may fit D (5 bases each). The V end was cut by 3 bases, the J end by 1 base, with 16 bases between. CDR1 and CDR2 from the germline V gene are SGHRS and YFSETQ. This CDR3 spans 17 amino acids.

The rearrangement uses TRBV5-6 and TRBJ2-5; TRBD2 might be the D (5 bases). The ends were cut back, 4 bases at V and 5 bases at J, with 12 bases in the middle. The CDR3 sequence is 13 residues long. CDR1 is SGHDT and CDR2 is YYEEEE in the germline V gene. The CDR3 sequence is CASSRAEEETQYF. The CDR3 DNA is TGTGCCAGCAGCCGCGCGGAGGAGGAGACCCAGTACTTC. Complete variable domain (other parts from reference TRBV5-6 and TRBJ2-5): DAGVTQSPTHLIKTRGQQVTLRCSPKSGHDTVSWYQQALGQGPQFIFQYYEEEERQRGNFPDRFSGHQFPNYSSELNVNALLLGDSALYLCASSRAEEETQYFGPGTRLLVL.

The rearrangement links TRBV6-5 to TRBJ2-7; D is perhaps TRBD1 or TRBD2 (5 bases each). Germline V gene data show CDR1 as MNHEY and CDR2 as SVGAGI. The CDR3 totals 13 residues. V lost 1 base and J 6 bases, leaving 10 bases between the germline ends. The CDR3 region is CASSYWGSGEQYF. The CDR3 bases are TGTGCCAGCAGTTACTGGGGGAGTGGCGAGCAGTACTTC.

V is TRBV28 and J is TRBJ2-7; D gene unclear. The V and J ends lost 2 bases and 5 bases respectively, with 13 bases between them. Germline CDR1 is MDHEN and CDR2 is SYDVKM. This CDR3 region has 14 residues. The CDR3 here is CASSLNAGPHEQYF. CDR3 bases: TGTGCCAGCAGTTTAAACGCCGGGCCCCACGAGCAGTACTTC.

This chain's CDR3 is CASSIEDSRTDTQYF. The CDR3 DNA sequence: TGTGCCAGCAGCATTGAGGACAGCCGCACAGATACGCAGTATTTT. This chain connects TRBV5-5 to TRBJ2-3; D may be TRBD1 (6 bases). Per the germline V gene, CDR1 is SGHKS and CDR2 is YYEKEE (reference sequence). This CDR3 has 15 amino acids. V shed 4 bases and J shed 1 base, with 13 bases lying between them.

The chain couples TRBV11-2 to TRBJ2-3; TRBD2 is a possible D gene (6 bases). The germline V gene encodes CDR1 SGHAT and CDR2 FQNNGV. The CDR3 loop spans 15 amino acids. The V end was cut by 1 base, the J end by 3 bases, with 11 bases between. CDR3 protein: CASSLGRVGTDTQYF. The CDR3 region has the DNA TGTGCCAGCAGCTTAGGGAGGGTAGGGACAGATACGCAGTATTTT.